The source of this TCR beta chain is a study of blood T cell repertoires in COVID-19. The wider study: Sites in the United States, Italy and Spain provided acute and convalescent COVID-19 samples. From T cells, B-cell-depleted T cells, or PBMCs came the material, which was cDNA or gDNA.

Per the study methods: Estimates of nucleated cell counts were drawn from the amplification of reference gene primers. Method: immunoSEQ multiplex PCR; TCRdb's copy keeps in-frame clones and lacks some. The D gene and trimming were derived from the DNA, and the V and J assignments and clone size from that table. The table records about 160,000 clones, around nine tenths of them present only once. V was clipped by 1 base and J by 8 bases, with 14 bases between them. This CDR3 contains 14 residues. Germline CDR1 and CDR2: SGHRS and YFSETQ. The genes are TRBV5-1 and TRBJ2-3; weak D call: TRBD2 (5 bases). This sequence was found in a woman aged 70-85 years with COVID-19, enrolled during active disease. Sequenced: peripheral blood. The CDR3 region has the DNA TGCGCCAGCAGCTTGTCATCTAGCCCAGGTACGCAGTATTTT. Protein product: CASSLSSSPGTQYF.